This T cell receptor beta chain was captured by sequencing in a study of cytomegalovirus exposure and HLA in healthy donors (dated by TCRdb to about 2017). At the level of the whole study: The 666 repertoires of the first cohort and the roughly 110 validation repertoires were produced on the same platform, according to a later analysis. The study was designed to test whether signatures of past pathogen exposure could be identified by cataloging public T cell receptors. Along with the roughly 670-subject first cohort, a separate validation cohort of 120 different subjects was used. High-throughput TCR immunosequencing, statistical association of individual TCRs with disease status, and machine learning were combined to predict cytomegalovirus infection status.

Remarks on this clone: Its antigen remains unidentified. No much larger clonotype is one base removed from it; base qualities were not supplied.

The full study reports these points: The classifier was reported to diagnose cytomegalovirus status with high specificity and sensitivity in both the original cohort and the validation cohort. A total of roughly 160 TCR beta chains were listed by the study as associated with cytomegalovirus. In a later analysis, TCRs clustered in the first cohort were found to also tend to co-occur in the approximately 110 validation repertoires, with 94% of cluster scores above 0. Three of the identified cytomegalovirus-associated TCR beta chains were confirmed in vitro to be specific for cytomegalovirus antigens. All 130 or so repertoires were used to score co-occurrence in the validation cohort in a later analysis, because that analysis had no HLA typing for the cohort. The authors suggested that the approach could potentially be extended to other disease states and immunological phenotypes. Most TCR sequences were seen in very few donors, while some public TCRs were found in many individuals.

Library preparation was by the immunoSEQ multiplex PCR assay. Turning to the authors' computational methods: To diagnose cytomegalovirus status from the catalog of TCR beta chain sequences, a statistical classification framework was built. Here the immuneACCESS table is served through TCRdb, limited to in-frame sequences with V and J called. Missing clones are a known gap in these copies; in checked studies unresolved V genes cover under half, and the rest lacks a known reason. V, J and clone size derive from that table, while D and trimming were established from the DNA sequence. In this sample the table shows approximately 98,000 clones, around 95% of which occur a single time. The ten biggest clones cover roughly 0.67% of the sample. The donors belonged to the validation cohort of about 130 subjects, which was separate from the roughly 700-subject first cohort. The junction shows trimming of 4 bases on V and 5 bases on J, and the gene matches do not reach 10 bases of it. Per the germline V gene, SGHTA is the CDR1 and FQGTGA is the CDR2. The CDR3 runs 16 residues from the cysteine to the phenylalanine. Only CDR3 DNA is held: 48 bases, read in frame from base 1.

Sequencing was performed on PBMCs. The sequence was collected from a woman younger than 35 in good health and CMV-seronegative. This chain is built from TRBV7-3 and TRBJ2-2, with 7 central nucleotides matching TRBD2. The CDR3 protein: CASSSSGTTLTGELFF. The nucleotide sequence is given as TGTGCCAGCAGCTCCTCCGGGACTACCCTAACCGGGGAGCTGTTTTTT.